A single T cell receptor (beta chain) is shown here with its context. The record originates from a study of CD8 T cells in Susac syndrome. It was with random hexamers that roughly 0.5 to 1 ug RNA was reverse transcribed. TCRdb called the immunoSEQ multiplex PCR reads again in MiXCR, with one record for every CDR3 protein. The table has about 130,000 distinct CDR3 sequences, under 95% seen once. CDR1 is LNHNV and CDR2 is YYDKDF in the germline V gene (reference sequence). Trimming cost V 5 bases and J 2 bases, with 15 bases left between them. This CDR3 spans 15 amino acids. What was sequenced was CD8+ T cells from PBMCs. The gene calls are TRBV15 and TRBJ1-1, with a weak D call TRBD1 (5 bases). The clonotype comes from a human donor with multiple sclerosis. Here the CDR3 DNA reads TGTGCCACCAGCCGCGGGGCGCGCCTCAACACTGAAGCTTTCTTT. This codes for CATSRGARLNTEAFF.